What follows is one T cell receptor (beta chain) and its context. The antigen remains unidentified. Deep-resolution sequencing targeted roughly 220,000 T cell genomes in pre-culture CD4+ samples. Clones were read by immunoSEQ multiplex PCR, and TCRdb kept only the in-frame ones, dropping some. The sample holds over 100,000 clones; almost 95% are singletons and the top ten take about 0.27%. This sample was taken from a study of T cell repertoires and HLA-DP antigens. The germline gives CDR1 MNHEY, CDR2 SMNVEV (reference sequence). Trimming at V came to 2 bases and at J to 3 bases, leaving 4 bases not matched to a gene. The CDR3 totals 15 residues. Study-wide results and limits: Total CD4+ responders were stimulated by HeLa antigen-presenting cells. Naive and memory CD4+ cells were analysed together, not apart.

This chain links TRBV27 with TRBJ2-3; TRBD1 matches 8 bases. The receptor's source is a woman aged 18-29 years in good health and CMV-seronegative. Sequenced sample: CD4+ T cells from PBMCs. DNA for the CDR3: TGTGCCAGCAGTTTACTCAGGGGGCTGACAGATACGCAGTATTTT. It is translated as CASSLLRGLTDTQYF.